The entry below gives a single T cell receptor beta chain sequence along with its context. Unmatched junction bases numbered 16, after V lost 4 bases and J lost 0 bases. The CDR3 has 19 residues. Germline values: CDR1 MDHEN, CDR2 SYDVKM. The sample originates from a study of blood T cell repertoires in COVID-19. The protocol was immunoSEQ multiplex PCR, while the TCRdb copy is restricted to in-frame clones and leaves out a portion. The sample carries a few hundred thousand clones, more than 85% recorded once. Sequenced: PBMCs or T cells enriched from blood (not recorded which). The TCR comes from a woman in her 30s who had recovered from COVID-19. This chain uses TRBV28 with TRBJ1-2; 8 positions agree with TRBD1. The CDR3 sequence: CASSSTGQGFTLANYGYTF. The CDR3 DNA reads TGTGCCAGCAGTTCGACCGGACAGGGATTTACTTTAGCTAACTATGGCTACACCTTC.